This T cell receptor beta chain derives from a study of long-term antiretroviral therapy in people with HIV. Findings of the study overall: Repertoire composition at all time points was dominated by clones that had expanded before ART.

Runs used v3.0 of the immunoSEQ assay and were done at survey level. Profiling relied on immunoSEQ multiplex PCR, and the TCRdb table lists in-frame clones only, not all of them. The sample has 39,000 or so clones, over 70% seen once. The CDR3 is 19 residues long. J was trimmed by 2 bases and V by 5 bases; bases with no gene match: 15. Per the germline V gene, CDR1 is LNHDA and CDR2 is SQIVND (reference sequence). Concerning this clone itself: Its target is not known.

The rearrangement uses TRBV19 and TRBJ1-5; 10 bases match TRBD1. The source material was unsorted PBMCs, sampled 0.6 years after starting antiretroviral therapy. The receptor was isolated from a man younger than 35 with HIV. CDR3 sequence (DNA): TGTGCCAGTAGTGTGCCGGGACAGGGGTATGATAGGGGCAATCAGCCCCAGCATTTT. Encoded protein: CASSVPGQGYDRGNQPQHF.